The text below deals with one T cell receptor (beta chain). Its antigen is unknown. No quality values exist for individual bases; no much larger clone is one base distant. This sample is part of a study of long-term antiretroviral therapy in people with HIV (dated by TCRdb to the early 2020s). In terms of the full investigation: The earliest samples were collected approximately a decade before the 2015 WHO recommendation for immediate ART, a period when ART was typically delayed until CD4 counts fell. Whether ART initiation and durable HIV suppression were associated with changes in peripheral blood TRB repertoire composition and diversity was tested in a retrospective serial study. A total of 150 to 200 cryopreserved PBMC samples were contributed to the cohort by 30 adults with confirmed HIV infection, with samples collected serially over a mean of approximately six years (range 1-12). Among the 25 to 30 participants with HIV, about a dozen were female. No cross-contamination during QIAcube processing was shown when test extractions of a monoclonal T-cell line were performed alongside about 30 polyclonal samples. Beyond this particular receptor, the publication reports: Because PBMC availability was limited, only the TCR beta chain was sequenced, with no alpha chain pairing. Because cell numbers in pre-ART samples were limited, unsorted PBMC were profiled instead of sorted CD4+ and CD8+ T cells. HIV repertoires had narrower CDR3 length ranges than controls, and the network structure suggested an antigen-experienced repertoire that shifted only slightly toward naive after ART. Inferences about post-ART repertoire changes were limited because no data were available on ART adherence, viral resistance or therapy changes. The samples span the years 2004 to 2017, and the ART regimens used may be less effective than current regimens. The repertoire was dominated across all time points by expanded TRB clones identified before ART initiation, although this dominance was seen to fluctuate and to decrease in many PLHIV after ART. Starting ART was linked to a significant rise in TRB diversity, yet even after long-term ART the diversity remained significantly lower than in transplant donor controls.

From a lookup of the germline V gene (reference sequence), CDR1 and CDR2 are MNHEY and SMNVEV. Counted from cysteine to phenylalanine, this CDR3 has 15 amino acids. Just CDR3 DNA is preserved here, 45 bases in frame from base 1. Trimming removed 5 bases from V and 2 bases from J, leaving 12 bases between the germline ends. Inclusion was restricted to participants for whom at least one PBMC sample before ART initiation and at least two post-ART samples were available. Treatment was received in the United States of America by all participants with HIV. Before DNA extraction, cryopreserved samples containing about 0.95-10 million PBMC were thawed and washed. At the time of the earliest PBMC sample, participants with HIV were aged between about 20 and 54 years. Each participant contributed PBMC samples from 1-4 timepoints before ART initiation and 2-8 timepoints after ART initiation, with a median of 7 samples. Serial HIV viral load, CD4+ T-cell count, ART history and demographic data were obtained for every participant. Genomic DNA was extracted from unsorted PBMC with a Qiagen kit on a QIAcube, with processing performed in batches of 12 samples.

The immunoSEQ hsTCRB v3.0 assay was used at survey level resolution to sequence the TRB variable region. A depth of roughly 35,000-50,000 T-cell genomes per sample was targeted for TRB sequencing. An Illumina MiSeq with a v3 150-cycle kit was used to sequence the pooled TRB libraries. The original pipeline was this. Analysis of repertoires was carried out in R inside a reproducible Nextflow workflow spanning QC, data transformation and analysis. LymphoSeq2, an R package for exploring AIRR-Seq data, was used to implement custom analyses. After excluding a handful of samples that yielded fewer than 5000 total TRB sequences, 150 to 200 HIV repertoires remained for analysis. Of the approximately 190 retained HIV repertoires, under 65 were collected before and 120 to 140 after ART initiation. Repertoires were downsampled to 5000 TRB nucleotide sequences, and summary statistics were averaged over 100 downsampling iterations. Only TRB sequences with CDR3 regions of at least seven amino acids were retained for analysis. A Shannon entropy-derived clonality score and the Gini coefficient were used to measure diversity. In the repertoire networks, any two of the top 5000 CDR3 amino acid sequences were linked whenever the two sequences differed by an edit distance of one. Antigen specificity groups and MHC restriction were predicted for TRB CDR3 amino acid sequences with GLIPH2. To flag known CMV, EBV, HIV or tissue antigen associations, CDR3 amino acid sequences were matched against VDJdb and McPAS-TCR. Pre-ART, post-ART and control groups were compared with Wilcoxon signed-rank tests and Holm-Bonferroni correction. Not all clones reach the TCRdb copy of this immuneACCESS table, which keeps in-frame sequences only. Checked studies attribute under half of the gap to unresolved V genes and leave the rest unexplained. V, J and clone size reflect that table, while D and trimming were determined from the DNA. The sample has tens of thousands of clones on record, around 95% of them singletons. The top ten hold about 3.4% of the sample.

The rearranged chain carries TRBV27 and TRBJ2-2; TRBD1 is a possible D gene, resting on 5 matching bases. The sample in question was unsorted PBMCs, obtained 5.3 years after starting antiretroviral therapy. This TCR derives from a middle-aged man with HIV. The base sequence is TGTGCCAGCAGTCCCAGCAGGGCCAACACCGGGGAGCTGTTTTTT. The resulting protein is CASSPSRANTGELFF.